This entry lists 15 T cell receptor beta chains sequenced from one sample in a study of cytomegalovirus exposure and HLA in healthy donors. The PCR was carried out with 60 Vbeta primers and 13 Jbeta primers. Generated by immunoSEQ multiplex PCR, the TCRdb table keeps only in-frame clones and is missing some. Recorded for this sample: around 150,000 clones. Sample: PBMCs. Receptor source: a man in his forties in good health and CMV-seronegative.

The chain recombines TRBV29-1 with TRBJ2-5, with 13 bases lining up with TRBD2. Trimming removed 7 bases from V and 5 bases from J; junction bases left unmatched: 4. The CDR3 contains 13 residues. Germline V gene sequence: CDR1 SQVTM, CDR2 ANQGSEA. This CDR3 is CSGRTSGGETQYF. The DNA of the CDR3 is TGCAGCGGTCGGACTAGCGGGGGTGAGACCCAGTACTTC. Supplemented by reference TRBV29-1 and TRBJ2-5, the full variable domain reads SAVISQKPSRDICQRGTSLTIQCQVDSQVTMMFWYRQQPGQSLTLIATANQGSEATYESGFVIDKFPISRPNLTFSTLTVSNMSPEDSSIYLCSGRTSGGETQYFGPGTRLLVL.

The V call is TRBV12-5, the J call TRBJ2-1; perhaps TRBD1 as D (5 bases). Germline CDR1 and CDR2: LGHNT and FRNRAP. The V gene lost 5 bases and the J gene lost 8 bases, with 19 bases spanning the gap. This CDR3 has 15 amino acids. The CDR3 region is CASGAGQTSSDEQFF. The CDR3 nucleotides read TGTGCTAGTGGTGCAGGACAAACGTCCTCGGATGAGCAGTTCTTC.

The J gene is TRBJ2-3, the V gene TRBV11-2; D is unclear. The germline CDR1 and CDR2 sequences are SGHAT and FQNNGV. V lost 0 bases and J 0 bases, leaving 10 bases between the germline ends. The CDR3 consists of 16 residues. Written as DNA, the CDR3 is TGTGCCAGCAGCTTAGATCGAGCCCTTAGCACAGATACGCAGTATTTT. Its translation: CASSLDRALSTDTQYF.

The chain employs TRBV5-1 and TRBJ1-1; 7 nucleotides align to TRBD1. The length of the CDR3 is 14 residues. Germline V gene lookup returns CDR1 SGHRS and CDR2 YFSETQ. J lost 4 bases, V lost 4 bases, and 7 bases had no gene match. The CDR3 spells CASSPMGQFTEAFF. The CDR3 DNA reads TGCGCCAGCAGCCCCATGGGACAGTTCACTGAAGCTTTCTTT.

The chain uses TRBV5-6 and TRBJ2-1; TRBD2 agrees at 11 bases. The germline V gene has CDR1 SGHDT and CDR2 YYEEEE. V gave up 0 bases and J gave up 9 bases; unmatched junction bases: 11. This CDR3 comprises 17 residues. The CDR3 region has the DNA TGTGCCAGCAGCTTGGGGGTAATAGCGGGGGGGCAAGCTGAGCAGTTCTTC. It yields the protein CASSLGVIAGGQAEQFF.

The chain employs TRBV7-9 and TRBJ1-4; D not resolved. CDR1 is SEHNR and CDR2 is FQNEAQ in the germline V gene (reference sequence). Trimming took 0 bases from V and 0 from J, leaving 8 bases between them. This CDR3 has 16 residues. Written as DNA, the CDR3 is TGTGCCAGCAGCTTAGCCCAGTATGCAACTAATGAAAAACTGTTTTTT. Its protein is CASSLAQYATNEKLFF.

This chain joins TRBV10-3 and TRBJ1-2, with 7 bases lining up with TRBD1. Trimming cost V 7 bases and J 2 bases; bases outside gene matches: 4. Germline V gene sequence: CDR1 ENHRY, CDR2 SYGVKD. This CDR3 is 13 amino acids long. The CDR3 nucleotides read TGTGCCATCACCAGGGACAGCAACTATGGCTACACCTTC. Its translation: CAITRDSNYGYTF.

The chain recombines TRBV6-5 with TRBJ2-1; 8 nucleotides align to TRBD1. The V gene end was trimmed by 6 bases and the J gene end by 4 bases; junction bases not matched to a gene: 5. The germline V gene has CDR1 MNHEY and CDR2 SVGAGI. This CDR3 is built from 14 residues. CDR3 region: CASSKGQGYNEQFF. DNA for the CDR3: TGTGCCAGCAGCAAAGGACAGGGATACAATGAGCAGTTCTTC.

The rearrangement links TRBV11-2 to TRBJ2-3, with D maybe TRBD2 (6 bases). V lost 1 base to trimming and J lost 2 bases, with 7 bases between them. CDR1 and CDR2 from the germline V gene are SGHAT and FQNNGV. The CDR3 consists of 14 residues. CDR3 in DNA: TGTGCCAGCAGCTTAGGGACTAACACAGATACGCAGTATTTT. Amino acid sequence: CASSLGTNTDTQYF. The complete variable domain, with remaining parts taken from reference TRBV11-2 and TRBJ2-3, reads EAGVAQSPRYKIIEKRQSVAFWCNPISGHATLYWYQQILGQGPKLLIQFQNNGVVDDSQLPKDRFSAERLKGVDSTLKIQPAKLEDSAVYLCASSLGTNTDTQYFGPGTRLTVL.

The chain joins TRBV19 to TRBJ2-1, with TRBD1 matching 11 bases. The V gene end was trimmed by 7 bases and the J gene end by 6 bases; junction bases not matched to a gene: 8. This CDR3 has 15 amino acids. The germline V gene has CDR1 LNHDA and CDR2 SQIVND (reference sequence). Here the CDR3 reads CASKRDRGSANEQFF. Written as DNA, the CDR3 is TGTGCCAGTAAGAGGGACAGGGGGTCTGCCAATGAGCAGTTCTTC. The complete variable domain, with remaining parts taken from reference TRBV19 and TRBJ2-1, reads DGGITQSPKYLFRKEGQNVTLSCEQNLNHDAMYWYRQDPGQGLRLIYYSQIVNDFQKGDIAEGYSVSREKKESFPLTVTSAQKNPTAFYLCASKRDRGSANEQFFGPGTRLTVL.

J is TRBJ2-2 and V is TRBV6-1; 7 nucleotides line up with TRBD1. The CDR3 has 13 amino acids. V shed 11 bases, J shed 4 bases, and the junction held 7 bases outside the gene matches. Germline V lookup: CDR1 MNHNS, CDR2 SASEGT. CDR3 sequence reads: CAGEGGGTGELFF. The CDR3 bases are TGTGCCGGGGAAGGGGGCGGCACCGGGGAGCTGTTTTTT.

The chain is built from TRBV27 and TRBJ1-2; D not resolved. The germline V gene encodes CDR1 MNHEY and CDR2 SMNVEV (reference sequence). The V end lost 5 bases, the J end lost 8 bases, and 15 bases lay between the germline ends. The CDR3 is made up of 13 amino acids. CDR3 in amino acids: CASSPIPGMGYTF. DNA for the CDR3: TGTGCCAGCAGTCCAATCCCGGGGATGGGCTACACCTTC.

To note about this clone: The junction shows a germline mismatch at one end, possibly a read error. DNA of the CDR3: TGTGCCAGCAGCCTTGGATTTACAGATACGCAGTGTTTT. Its protein is CASSLGFTDTQCF. V is TRBV5-4 and J is TRBJ2-3; D remains unclear. The germline CDR1 and CDR2 sequences are SGHNT and YYREEE (reference sequence). The CDR3 contains 13 residues.

V is TRBV7-6 and J is TRBJ1-1, with 7 bases that match TRBD1. The CDR3 runs 16 residues. Trimming took 4 bases from V and 1 from J; bases not matched to a gene: 9. Germline CDR1 reads SGHVS; CDR2 reads FNYEAQ. CDR3 sequence: CASSSPGQTSNTEAFF. The CDR3 DNA sequence: TGTGCCAGCAGCTCACCGGGACAGACATCGAACACTGAAGCTTTCTTT.

The V gene is TRBV7-3, the J gene TRBJ1-1; a possible D gene is TRBD1 (5 bases). The germline V and J ends were trimmed by 1 base and 4 bases, with 10 bases remaining between them. This CDR3 is 14 amino acids long. Germline CDR1 SGHTA, CDR2 FQGTGA. The CDR3 spells CASSLKGVGTEAFF. The DNA of the CDR3 is TGTGCCAGCAGCTTAAAAGGGGTGGGCACTGAAGCTTTCTTT.